These T cell receptor beta chains were read from a single sample in a study of patients and donors after allogeneic stem cell transplantation. TCRdb passed the RT-PCR reads through MiXCR, listing each CDR3 protein once. The repertoire holds 25,000 or so distinct CDR3 sequences, with around 30% as singletons. Sequencing was done on a sample of blood, either unsorted or a sorted T cell fraction (not recorded which). The receptors were gathered from a human donor who was either an allogeneic HSCT recipient or a stem cell or donor lymphocyte infusion donor (not recorded which). It is not recorded whose cells these are; they may come from a transplant donor. The CDR3 runs from the conserved cysteine through the conserved F or W. The order of the fields is V gene, clone size, CDR3 protein. Some rows have no size entry. The others give once, few or many, or a class for an expanded clone.

TRBV28,NA,CASSFWRDRGYEQYF
TRBV7-7,once,CASSGGQGGDTQYF
TRBV15,few,CATSRGGGRDNEKLFF
TRBV4-3,few,CASSPSRGSNQPQHF
TRBV20-1,few,CSAPGQGRAFF
TRBV5-1,NA,CASSSTPTGSNYGYTF
TRBV18,NA,CASSPLSSGEKLFF
TRBV10-3,once,CAISPTSGQETQYF
TRBV19,once,CASSPGTSAYNEQFF
TRBV6-2/TRBV6-3,few,CASNGPGSTPSYGYTF
TRBV5-6,many,CASSLRGSFTGELFF
TRBV12-3/TRBV12-4,NA,CASSLAEGGNNSPLHF
TRBV20-1,few,CSARDFTDSYEQYF
TRBV7-2,many,CASSPDDRATEAFF
TRBV6-6,NA,CASSQTGGPYGYTF
TRBV9,NA,CASSADRVGNSPLHF
TRBV12-3/TRBV12-4,few,CASSKGGYTF
TRBV4-3,NA,CASSPGVLSSSYEQYF
TRBV7-9,few,CASSFRGVDTQYF
TRBV20-1,NA,CSARPHTGAYGYTF
TRBV9,NA,CASSVEPLLIAGSSTDTQYF
TRBV12-3/TRBV12-4,many,CASSTGTGGYGYTF
TRBV10-3,NA,CAISLRQGALAGELFF
TRBV28,NA,CASKFQDYNEQFF
TRBV12-3/TRBV12-4,NA,CASSLLLGQPQHF
TRBV5-1,NA,CASSLGAGGHQETQYF
TRBV12-3/TRBV12-4,few,CAISRRGAFEKLFF
TRBV6-1,NA,CASSEVPGHAGNYGYTF
TRBV29-1,medium-sized,CSVSLGLSNSPLHF
TRBV28,NA,CASSWDRGLDYGYTF
TRBV4-2,many,CASSTRLGFGTDTQYF
TRBV6-6,few,CASSYSRAMASGNTIYF
TRBV12-3/TRBV12-4,few,CASSLKGQDQPQHF